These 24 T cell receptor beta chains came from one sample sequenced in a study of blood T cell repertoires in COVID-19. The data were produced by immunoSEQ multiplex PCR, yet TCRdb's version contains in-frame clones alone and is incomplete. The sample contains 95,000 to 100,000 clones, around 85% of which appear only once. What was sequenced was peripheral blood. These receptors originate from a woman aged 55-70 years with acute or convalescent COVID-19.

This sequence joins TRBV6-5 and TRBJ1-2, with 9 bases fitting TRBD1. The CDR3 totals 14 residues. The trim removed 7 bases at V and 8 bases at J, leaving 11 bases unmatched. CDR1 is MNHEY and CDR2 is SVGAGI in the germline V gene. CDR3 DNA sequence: TGTGCCAGCACCCGAAGTCCAGACAGGGGGGGCTACACCTTC. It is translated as CASTRSPDRGGYTF.

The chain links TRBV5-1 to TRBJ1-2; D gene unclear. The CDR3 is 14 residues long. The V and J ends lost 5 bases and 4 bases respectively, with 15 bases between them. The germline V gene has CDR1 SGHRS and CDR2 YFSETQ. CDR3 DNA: TGCGCCAGCAGACTGAACCCGGGGAGCTATGGCTACACCTTC. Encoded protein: CASRLNPGSYGYTF.

This chain's CDR3 is CASSLETDLGGYTF. In nucleotides, the CDR3 is TGCGCCAGCAGCTTGGAGACGGACTTGGGGGGCTACACCTTC. This chain links TRBV5-1 with TRBJ1-2, with D unclear. The CDR3 covers 14 residues. The V and J ends lost 0 bases and 8 bases respectively, with 14 bases between them. The germline gives CDR1 SGHRS, CDR2 YFSETQ.

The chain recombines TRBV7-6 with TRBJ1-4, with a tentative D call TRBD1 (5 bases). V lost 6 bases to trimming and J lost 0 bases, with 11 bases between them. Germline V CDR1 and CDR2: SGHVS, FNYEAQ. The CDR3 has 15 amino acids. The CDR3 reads CASRPRGATNEKLFF. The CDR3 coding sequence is TGTGCCAGCAGGCCGCGGGGCGCAACTAATGAAAAACTGTTTTTT. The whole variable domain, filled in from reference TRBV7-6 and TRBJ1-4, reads GAGVSQSPRYKVTKRGQDVALRCDPISGHVSLYWYRQALGQGPEFLTYFNYEAQQDKSGLPNDRFSAERPEGSISTLTIQRTEQRDSAMYRCASRPRGATNEKLFFGSGTQLSVL.

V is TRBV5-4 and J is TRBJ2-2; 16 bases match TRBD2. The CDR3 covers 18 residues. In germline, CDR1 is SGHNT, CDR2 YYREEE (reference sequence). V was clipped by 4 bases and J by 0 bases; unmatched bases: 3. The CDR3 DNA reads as TGTGCCAGCAGCACTGGGACTAGCGGGGGGGCGAACACCGGGGAGCTGTTTTTT. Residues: CASSTGTSGGANTGELFF.

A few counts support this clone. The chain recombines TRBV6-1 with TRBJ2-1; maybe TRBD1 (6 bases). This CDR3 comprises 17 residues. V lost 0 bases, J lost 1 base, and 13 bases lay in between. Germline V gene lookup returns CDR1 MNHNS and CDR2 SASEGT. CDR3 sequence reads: CASSEAGARRSYNEQFF. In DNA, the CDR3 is TGTGCCAGCAGTGAAGCGGGGGCGAGAAGGTCCTACAATGAGCAGTTCTTC.

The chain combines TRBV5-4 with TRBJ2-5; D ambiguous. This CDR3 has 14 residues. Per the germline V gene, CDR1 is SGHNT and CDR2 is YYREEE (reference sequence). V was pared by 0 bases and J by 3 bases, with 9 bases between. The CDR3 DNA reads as TGTGCCAGCAGCTTGGGCGGCTCCGAAGAGACCCAGTACTTC. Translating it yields CASSLGGSEETQYF.

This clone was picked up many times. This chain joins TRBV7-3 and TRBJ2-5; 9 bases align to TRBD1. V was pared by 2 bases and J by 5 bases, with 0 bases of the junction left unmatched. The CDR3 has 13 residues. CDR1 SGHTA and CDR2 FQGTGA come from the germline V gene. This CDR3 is CASSLGTGETQYF. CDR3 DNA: TGTGCCAGCAGCTTAGGGACAGGGGAGACCCAGTACTTC.

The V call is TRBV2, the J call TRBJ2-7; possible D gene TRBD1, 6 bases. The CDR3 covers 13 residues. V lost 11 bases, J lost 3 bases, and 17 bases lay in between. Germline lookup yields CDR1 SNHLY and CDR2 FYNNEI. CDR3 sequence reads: CAGKQGPNYEQYF. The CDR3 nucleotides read TGTGCCGGCAAACAGGGTCCGAACTACGAGCAGTACTTC.

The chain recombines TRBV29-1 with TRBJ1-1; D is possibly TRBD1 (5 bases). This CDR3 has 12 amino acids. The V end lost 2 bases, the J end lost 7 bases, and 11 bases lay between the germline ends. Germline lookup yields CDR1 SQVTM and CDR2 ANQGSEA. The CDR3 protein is CSVESGIFEAFF. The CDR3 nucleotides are TGCAGCGTTGAATCAGGGATCTTTGAAGCTTTCTTT.

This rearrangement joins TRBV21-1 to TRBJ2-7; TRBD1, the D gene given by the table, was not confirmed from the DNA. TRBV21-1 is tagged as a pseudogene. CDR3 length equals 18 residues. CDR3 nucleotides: TGTGCCAGCAGCAGAGAGGACAGGGTAGTACCGAGCTCCTACGAGCAGTACTTC. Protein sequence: CASSREDRVVPSSYEQYF.

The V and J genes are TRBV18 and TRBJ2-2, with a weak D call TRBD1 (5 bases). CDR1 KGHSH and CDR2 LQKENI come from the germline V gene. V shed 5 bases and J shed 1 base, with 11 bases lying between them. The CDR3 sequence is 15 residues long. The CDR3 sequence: CASSFLQENTGELFF. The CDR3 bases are TGTGCCAGCTCATTTTTACAGGAGAACACCGGGGAGCTGTTTTTT. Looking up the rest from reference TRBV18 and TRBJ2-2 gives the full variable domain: NAGVMQNPRHLVRRRGQEARLRCSPMKGHSHVYWYRQLPEEGLKFMVYLQKENIIDESGMPKERFSAEFPKEGPSILRIQQVVRGDSAAYFCASSFLQENTGELFFGEGSRLTVL.

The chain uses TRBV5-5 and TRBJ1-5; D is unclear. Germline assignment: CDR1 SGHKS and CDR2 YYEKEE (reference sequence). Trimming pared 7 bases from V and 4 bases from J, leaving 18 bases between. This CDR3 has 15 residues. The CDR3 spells CASSRGPEGNQPQHF. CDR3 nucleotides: TGTGCCAGCTCTCGGGGTCCCGAGGGAAATCAGCCCCAGCATTTT.

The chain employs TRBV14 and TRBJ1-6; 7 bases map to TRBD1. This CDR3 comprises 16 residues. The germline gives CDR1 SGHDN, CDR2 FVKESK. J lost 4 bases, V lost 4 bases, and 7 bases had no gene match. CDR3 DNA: TGTGCCAGCAGCCCCAGGGGGGCGGATTATAATTCACCCCTCCACTTT. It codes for CASSPRGADYNSPLHF.

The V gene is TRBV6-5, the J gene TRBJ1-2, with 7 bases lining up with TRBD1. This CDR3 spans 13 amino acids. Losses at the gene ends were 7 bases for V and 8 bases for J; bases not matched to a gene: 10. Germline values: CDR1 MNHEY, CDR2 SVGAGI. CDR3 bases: TGTGCCAGCACTAGGACAGGCGTTTTCGGCTACACCTTC. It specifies CASTRTGVFGYTF.

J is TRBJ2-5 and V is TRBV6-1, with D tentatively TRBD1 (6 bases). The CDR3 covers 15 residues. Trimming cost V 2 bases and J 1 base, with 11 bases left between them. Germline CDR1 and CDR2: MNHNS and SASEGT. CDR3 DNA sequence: TGTGCCAGCAGTGAATTCTTACAGGGCCAAGAGACCCAGTACTTC. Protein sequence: CASSEFLQGQETQYF.

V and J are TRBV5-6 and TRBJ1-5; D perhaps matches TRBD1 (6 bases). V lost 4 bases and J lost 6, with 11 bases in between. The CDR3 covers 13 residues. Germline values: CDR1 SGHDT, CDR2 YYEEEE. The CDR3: CASSATGSQPQHF. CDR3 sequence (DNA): TGTGCCAGCAGCGCCACAGGGAGTCAGCCCCAGCATTTT.

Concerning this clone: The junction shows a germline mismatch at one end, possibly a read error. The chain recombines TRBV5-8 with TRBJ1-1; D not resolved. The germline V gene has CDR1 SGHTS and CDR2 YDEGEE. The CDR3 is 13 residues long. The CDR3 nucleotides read TGTGCCAGCACCGCAGGTTGGCAGACTAATCTAGGATTC. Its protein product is CASTAGWQTNLGF.

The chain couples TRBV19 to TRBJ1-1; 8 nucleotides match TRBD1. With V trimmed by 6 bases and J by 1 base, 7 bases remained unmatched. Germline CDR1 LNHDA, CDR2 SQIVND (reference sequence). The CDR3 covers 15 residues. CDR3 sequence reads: CASSRQGRGNTEAFF. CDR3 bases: TGTGCCAGTAGCCGACAGGGGAGGGGGAACACTGAAGCTTTCTTT.

Here the CDR3 DNA reads TGTGCCAGCGGTGGGGACAGGGCAGACGGCTACACCTTC. It yields the protein CASGGDRADGYTF. V is TRBV2 and J is TRBJ1-2; TRBD1 agrees at 9 bases. CDR1 is SNHLY, CDR2 FYNNEI, per germline. This CDR3 is 13 amino acids long. The V segment lost 8 bases and the J segment 8 bases; nucleotides outside the gene matches: 9. Looking up the rest from reference TRBV2 and TRBJ1-2 gives the full variable domain: EPEVTQTPSHQVTQMGQEVILRCVPISNHLYFYWYRQILGQKVEFLVSFYNNEISEKSEIFDDQFSVERPDGSNFTLKIRSTKLEDSAMYFCASGGDRADGYTFGSGTRLTVV.

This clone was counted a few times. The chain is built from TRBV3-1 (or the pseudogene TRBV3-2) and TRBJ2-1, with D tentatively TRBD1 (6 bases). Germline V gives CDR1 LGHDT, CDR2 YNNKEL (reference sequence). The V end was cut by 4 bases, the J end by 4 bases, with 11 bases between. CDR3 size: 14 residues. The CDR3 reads CASSLDRLYNEQFF. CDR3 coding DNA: TGTGCCAGCAGCCTGGACAGATTATACAATGAGCAGTTCTTC.

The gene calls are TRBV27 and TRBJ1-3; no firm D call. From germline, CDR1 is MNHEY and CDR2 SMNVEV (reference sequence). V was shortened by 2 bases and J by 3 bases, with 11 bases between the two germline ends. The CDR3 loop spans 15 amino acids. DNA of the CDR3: TGTGCCAGCAGTTTACAGGCCACCGGTGGAAACACCATATATTTT. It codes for CASSLQATGGNTIYF.

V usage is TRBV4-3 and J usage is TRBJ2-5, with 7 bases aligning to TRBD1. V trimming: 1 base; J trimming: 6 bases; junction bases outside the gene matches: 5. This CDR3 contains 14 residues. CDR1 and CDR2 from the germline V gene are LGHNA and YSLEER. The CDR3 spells CASSQGDRIKTQYF. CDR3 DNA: TGCGCCAGCAGCCAAGGGGACAGAATCAAGACCCAGTACTTC.

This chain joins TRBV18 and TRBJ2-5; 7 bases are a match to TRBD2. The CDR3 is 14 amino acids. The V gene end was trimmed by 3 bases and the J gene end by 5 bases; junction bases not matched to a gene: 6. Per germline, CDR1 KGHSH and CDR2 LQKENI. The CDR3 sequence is CASSPLAEGETQYF. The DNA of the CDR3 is TGTGCCAGCTCACCCCTAGCGGAGGGGGAGACCCAGTACTTC. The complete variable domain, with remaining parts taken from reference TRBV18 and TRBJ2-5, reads NAGVMQNPRHLVRRRGQEARLRCSPMKGHSHVYWYRQLPEEGLKFMVYLQKENIIDESGMPKERFSAEFPKEGPSILRIQQVVRGDSAAYFCASSPLAEGETQYFGPGTRLLVL.